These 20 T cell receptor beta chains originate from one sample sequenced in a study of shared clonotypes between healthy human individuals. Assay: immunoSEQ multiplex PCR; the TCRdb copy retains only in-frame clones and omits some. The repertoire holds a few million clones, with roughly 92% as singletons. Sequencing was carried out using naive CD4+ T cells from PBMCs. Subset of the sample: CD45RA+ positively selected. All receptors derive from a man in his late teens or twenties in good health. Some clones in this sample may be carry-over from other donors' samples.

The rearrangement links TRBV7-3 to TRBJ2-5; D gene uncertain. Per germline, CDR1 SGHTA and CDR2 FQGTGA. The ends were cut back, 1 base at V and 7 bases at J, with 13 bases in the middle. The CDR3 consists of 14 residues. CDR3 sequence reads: CASSLNPFPGTQYF. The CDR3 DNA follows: TGTGCCAGCAGCTTAAACCCGTTTCCAGGGACCCAGTACTTC.

The CDR3 reads CASSYGQGMQPQHF. CDR3 nucleotides: TGTGCCAGCAGCTATGGGCAGGGGATGCAGCCCCAGCATTTT. The chain carries TRBV7-9 and TRBJ1-5, with D possibly being TRBD1 (6 bases). In germline, CDR1 is SEHNR, CDR2 FQNEAQ (reference sequence). V shed 4 bases and J shed 7 bases, with 14 bases lying between them. This CDR3 comprises 14 residues.

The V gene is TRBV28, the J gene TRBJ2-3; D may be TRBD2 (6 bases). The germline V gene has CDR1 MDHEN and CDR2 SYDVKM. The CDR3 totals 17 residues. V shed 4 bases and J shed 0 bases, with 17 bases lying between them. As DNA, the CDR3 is TGTGCCAGCAGTTCCTCAGGAGGGGCATCTAGCACAGATACGCAGTATTTT. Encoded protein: CASSSSGGASSTDTQYF.

CDR3 coding DNA: TGCGCCAGCAGCGGGGGGCGGGCCCAAGAGACCCAGTACTTC. It specifies CASSGGRAQETQYF. The chain links TRBV5-1 to TRBJ2-5; D possibly uses TRBD1 or TRBD2 (6 bases each). The CDR3 consists of 14 residues. V lost 4 bases to trimming and J lost 1 base, with 11 bases between them. Germline loops: CDR1 SGHRS, CDR2 YFSETQ.

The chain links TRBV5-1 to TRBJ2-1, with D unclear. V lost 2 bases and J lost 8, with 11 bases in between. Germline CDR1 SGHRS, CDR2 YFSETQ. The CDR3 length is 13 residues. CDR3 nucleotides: TGCGCCAGCAGCTTTGCGGAGAACTATGAGCAGTTCTTC. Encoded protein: CASSFAENYEQFF. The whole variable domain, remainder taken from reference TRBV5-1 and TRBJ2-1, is KAGVTQTPRYLIKTRGQQVTLSCSPISGHRSVSWYQQTPGQGLQFLFEYFSETQRNKGNFPGRFSGRQFSNSRSEMNVSTLELGDSALYLCASSFAENYEQFFGPGTRLTVL.

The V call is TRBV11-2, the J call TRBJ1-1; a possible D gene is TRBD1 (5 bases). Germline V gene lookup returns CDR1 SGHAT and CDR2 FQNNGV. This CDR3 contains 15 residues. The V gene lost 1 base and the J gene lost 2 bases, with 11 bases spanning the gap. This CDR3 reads CASSLVYGANTEAFF. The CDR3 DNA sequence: TGTGCCAGCAGCTTAGTTTACGGGGCCAACACTGAAGCTTTCTTT.

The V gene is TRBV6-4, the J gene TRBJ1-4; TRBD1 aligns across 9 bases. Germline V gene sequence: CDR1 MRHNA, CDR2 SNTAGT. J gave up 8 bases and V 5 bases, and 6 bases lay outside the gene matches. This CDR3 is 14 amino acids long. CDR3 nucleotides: TGTGCCAGCAGTTGGGACAGGGAAAAAGAAAAACTGTTTTTT. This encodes CASSWDREKEKLFF.

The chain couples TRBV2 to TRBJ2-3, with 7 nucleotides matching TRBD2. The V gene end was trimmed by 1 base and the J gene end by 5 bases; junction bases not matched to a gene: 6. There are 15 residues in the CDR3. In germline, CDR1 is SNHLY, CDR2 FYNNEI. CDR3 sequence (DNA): TGTGCCAGCAGTGAAGGCGGGAGTGGGGTAGATACGCAGTATTTT. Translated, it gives CASSEGGSGVDTQYF.

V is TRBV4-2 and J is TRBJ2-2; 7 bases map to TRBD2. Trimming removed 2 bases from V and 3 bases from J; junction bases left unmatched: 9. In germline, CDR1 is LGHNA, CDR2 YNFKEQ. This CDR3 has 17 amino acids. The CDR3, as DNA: TGTGCCAGCAGCCAACGGACTAGTTTGGAGGACACCGGGGAGCTGTTTTTT. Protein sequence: CASSQRTSLEDTGELFF.

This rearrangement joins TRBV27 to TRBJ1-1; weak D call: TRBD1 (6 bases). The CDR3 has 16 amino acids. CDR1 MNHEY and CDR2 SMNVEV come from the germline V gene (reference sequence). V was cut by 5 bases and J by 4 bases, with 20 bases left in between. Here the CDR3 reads CASSPLTHTGITEAFF. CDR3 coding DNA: TGTGCCAGCAGTCCCTTGACCCATACAGGGATCACTGAAGCTTTCTTT.

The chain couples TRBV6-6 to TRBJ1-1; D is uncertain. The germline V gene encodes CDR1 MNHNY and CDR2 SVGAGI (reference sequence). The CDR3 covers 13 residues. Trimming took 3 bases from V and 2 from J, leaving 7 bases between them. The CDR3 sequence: CASSYRANTEAFF. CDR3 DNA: TGTGCCAGCAGTTATCGGGCAAACACTGAAGCTTTCTTT.

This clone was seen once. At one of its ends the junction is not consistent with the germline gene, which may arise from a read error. CDR3 DNA: TGTGCCAGCAGTGACTCCGGGACAGGGGGCTTGAATGAGCAGTTCTTC. Protein: CASSDSGTGGLNEQFF. The chain joins TRBV6-6 to TRBJ2-1, with TRBD1 matching 12 bases. The germline CDR1 and CDR2 sequences are MNHNY and SVGAGI (reference sequence). This CDR3 has 16 amino acids.

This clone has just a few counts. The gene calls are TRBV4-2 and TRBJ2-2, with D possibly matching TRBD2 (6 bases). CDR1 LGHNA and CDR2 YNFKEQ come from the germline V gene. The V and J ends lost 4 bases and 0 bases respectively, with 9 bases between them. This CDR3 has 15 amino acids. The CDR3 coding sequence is TGTGCCAGCAGCCCCCGACTAGCGAACACCGGGGAGCTGTTTTTT. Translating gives CASSPRLANTGELFF.

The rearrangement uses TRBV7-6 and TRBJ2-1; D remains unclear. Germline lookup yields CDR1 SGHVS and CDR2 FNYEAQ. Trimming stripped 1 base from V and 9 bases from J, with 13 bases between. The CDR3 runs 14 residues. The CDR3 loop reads CASSLVSRVGEQFF. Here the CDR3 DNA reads TGTGCCAGCAGCTTAGTAAGCCGGGTCGGTGAGCAGTTCTTC.

The CDR3 DNA reads TGTGCCAGCAGTTCGTCCGGGACTAGCGGGAGAGGGACTCAGTTCTTC. Translating gives CASSSSGTSGRGTQFF. The chain couples TRBV28 to TRBJ2-1; the match to TRBD2 covers 14 bases. CDR3 size: 16 residues. V was pared by 4 bases and J by 13 bases, with 12 bases of the junction left unmatched. Germline assignment: CDR1 MDHEN and CDR2 SYDVKM.

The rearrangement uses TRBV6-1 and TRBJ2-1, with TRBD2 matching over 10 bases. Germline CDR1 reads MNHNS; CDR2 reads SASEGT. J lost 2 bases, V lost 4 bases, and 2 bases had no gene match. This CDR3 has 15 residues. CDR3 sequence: CASSGSGRAYNEQFF. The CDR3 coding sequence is TGTGCCAGCAGTGGAAGCGGGAGGGCCTACAATGAGCAGTTCTTC.

CDR3 nucleotides: TGTGCCAGCAGTGAAGGGGGGCAGGGCCGGACCCAGTACTTC. Protein product: CASSEGGQGRTQYF. This chain joins TRBV2 and TRBJ2-5; TRBD1 is a possible D gene (6 bases). CDR3 length: 14 residues. Germline V gene sequence: CDR1 SNHLY, CDR2 FYNNEI. V lost 1 base and J 7 bases, leaving 13 bases between the germline ends.

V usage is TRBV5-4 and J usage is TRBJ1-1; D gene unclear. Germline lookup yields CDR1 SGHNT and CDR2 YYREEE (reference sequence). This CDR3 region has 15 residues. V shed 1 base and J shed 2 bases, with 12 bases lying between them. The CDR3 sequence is CASSLYALGNTEAFF. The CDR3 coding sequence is TGTGCCAGCAGCTTGTACGCTTTAGGTAACACTGAAGCTTTCTTT.

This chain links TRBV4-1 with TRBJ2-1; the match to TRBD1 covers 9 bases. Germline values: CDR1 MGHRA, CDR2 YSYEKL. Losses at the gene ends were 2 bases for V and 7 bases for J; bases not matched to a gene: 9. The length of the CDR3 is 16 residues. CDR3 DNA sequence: TGCGCCAGCAGCCAACCCGGGACAGGGATAATAAATGAGCAGTTCTTC. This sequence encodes CASSQPGTGIINEQFF.

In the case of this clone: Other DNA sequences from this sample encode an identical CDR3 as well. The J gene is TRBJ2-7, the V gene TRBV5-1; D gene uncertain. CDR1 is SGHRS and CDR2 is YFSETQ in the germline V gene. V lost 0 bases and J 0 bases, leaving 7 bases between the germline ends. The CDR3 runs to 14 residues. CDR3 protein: CASSLVPDSYEQYF. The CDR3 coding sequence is TGCGCCAGCAGCTTGGTGCCGGACTCCTACGAGCAGTACTTC.